Below are 25 T cell receptor beta chains sequenced from a single sample in a study of T cells after yellow fever vaccination. TCRdb fed the 5' RACE reads into MiXCR, producing one record per CDR3 protein. Of roughly 500,000 distinct CDR3 sequences in the sample, roughly 19% were seen once. The material was PBMCs, obtained 15 days after the yellow fever booster vaccination. The origin of the receptors is a man aged 25-45 years who received the YFV17D yellow fever vaccine.

V usage is TRBV11-1 and J usage is TRBJ2-1, with TRBD2 matching over 11 bases. The germline CDR1 and CDR2 sequences are SGHAT and FQDESV (reference sequence). After removal of 5 bases from V and 12 bases from J, the junction contained 15 bases not matched to a gene. The CDR3 loop spans 16 amino acids. The CDR3 DNA is TGTGCCAGCAGCCAAGGGGAGCTAGCGGGAGGAACGGGGCAGTTCTTC. It encodes CASSQGELAGGTGQFF.

This clonotype was seen a few times. The V and J genes are TRBV20-1 and TRBJ1-1, with 8 bases fitting TRBD1. CDR1 DFQATT and CDR2 SNEGSKA come from the germline V gene (reference sequence). V shed 5 bases and J 5 bases; nucleotides not matched to a gene: 7. This CDR3 is built from 13 residues. CDR3 nucleotides: TGCAGTGCTCCACGGGACAGGCGGACTGAAGCTTTCTTT. This gives the protein CSAPRDRRTEAFF.

This clonotype was picked up a small number of times. The chain links TRBV10-3 to TRBJ2-7; D unresolved. This CDR3 has 13 residues. V lost 10 bases and J lost 0, with 13 bases in between. Germline V gene sequence: CDR1 ENHRY, CDR2 SYGVKD. As DNA, the CDR3 is TGTGCCACCAACCGAGATTCCTCCTACGAGCAGTACTTC. Translated: CATNRDSSYEQYF.

This clonotype was counted only a few times. The CDR3 coding sequence is TGTGCCAGCAGCTTAAGCGGGGTCTCCTACAATGAGCAGTTCTTC. Residues: CASSLSGVSYNEQFF. This sequence joins TRBV7-6 and TRBJ2-1; TRBD2 matches 7 bases. Germline V gene sequence: CDR1 SGHVS, CDR2 FNYEAQ. V shed 2 bases and J 0 bases; nucleotides not matched to a gene: 1. The CDR3 loop spans 15 amino acids.

The CDR3 coding sequence is TGTGCCAGCAGCTTGAGAGTGACGGGACTAAAACTCTACTCCTACAATGAGCAGTTCTTC. This translates into CASSLRVTGLKLYSYNEQFF. The V call is TRBV5-6, the J call TRBJ2-1; 7 bases fit TRBD2. The CDR3 extends over 20 amino acids. Germline V CDR1 and CDR2: SGHDT, YYEEEE. V dropped 1 base and J dropped 0; count of bases not matched to a gene: 16.

The DNA of the CDR3 is TGTGCCAGCAGTTCGATAGGTCTGGGGTACAATGAGCAGTTCTTC. Translating it yields CASSSIGLGYNEQFF. The chain is built from TRBV6-5 and TRBJ2-1; unclear D gene. In germline, CDR1 is MNHEY, CDR2 SVGAGI. V was pared by 4 bases and J by 4 bases, with 14 bases between. This CDR3 is built from 15 residues.

The rearrangement joins TRBV7-2 to TRBJ2-5, with 8 positions matching TRBD2. Germline V gene data show CDR1 as SGHTA and CDR2 as FQGNSA. The CDR3 totals 15 residues. V lost 1 base, J lost 5 bases, and 6 bases stayed unmatched. Here the CDR3 reads CASSLGPSGWETQYF. The CDR3 coding sequence is TGTGCCAGCAGCTTAGGTCCTAGCGGGTGGGAGACCCAGTACTTC. Together with reference TRBV7-2 and TRBJ2-5, the CDR3 gives the full variable domain: GAGVSQSPSNKVTEKGKDVELRCDPISGHTALYWYRQSLGQGLEFLIYFQGNSAPDKSGLPSDRFSAERTGGSVSTLTIQRTQQEDSAVYLCASSLGPSGWETQYFGPGTRLLVL.

A word on this clonotype: One end of the junction varies from germline; a read error may be responsible. The chain joins TRBV11-2 to TRBJ2-2, with 14 bases identical to TRBD2. The V gene's germline CDR1 is SGHAT and CDR2 FQNNGV. This CDR3 has 18 residues. This CDR3 is CTSSLGTSGRGGTGELFF. CDR3 nucleotides: TGTACCAGCAGCTTGGGGACTAGCGGGAGAGGGGGCACCGGGGAGCTGTTTTTT. The whole variable domain, remainder taken from reference TRBV11-2 and TRBJ2-2, is EAGVAQSPRYKIIEKRQSVAFWCNPISGHATLYWYQQILGQGPKLLIQFQNNGVVDDSQLPKDRFSAERLKGVDSTLKIQPAKLEDSAVYLCTSSLGTSGRGGTGELFFGEGSRLTVL.

This chain joins TRBV5-1 and TRBJ1-1; D gene unclear. Trimming stripped 0 bases from V and 7 bases from J, with 10 bases between. The CDR3 is made up of 13 amino acids. The germline CDR1 and CDR2 sequences are SGHRS and YFSETQ. The CDR3 DNA sequence: TGCGCCAGCAGCTTGGCCGGACCGAGTGAAGCTTTCTTT. Amino acid sequence: CASSLAGPSEAFF.

V is TRBV28 and J is TRBJ2-7; D possibly matches TRBD1 or TRBD2 (5 bases each). Trimming removed 6 bases at V and 0 bases at J, with 6 bases between. The CDR3 length is 12 residues. Germline V CDR1 and CDR2: MDHEN, SYDVKM. Here the CDR3 DNA reads TGTGCCAGCAGGGGGGTCTCCTACGAGCAGTACTTC. Amino acid sequence: CASRGVSYEQYF.

This clonotype came up a few times. This chain connects TRBV18 to TRBJ1-2; D unresolved. The germline V and J ends were trimmed by 6 bases and 2 bases, with 13 bases remaining between them. The germline V gene encodes CDR1 KGHSH and CDR2 LQKENI. The CDR3 is 14 amino acids. The CDR3 DNA is TGTGCCAGCTCGTATGAGAGGGAAAACTATGGCTACACCTTC. Protein sequence: CASSYERENYGYTF. The full variable domain, rest sourced from reference TRBV18 and TRBJ1-2, is NAGVMQNPRHLVRRRGQEARLRCSPMKGHSHVYWYRQLPEEGLKFMVYLQKENIIDESGMPKERFSAEFPKEGPSILRIQQVVRGDSAAYFCASSYERENYGYTFGSGTRLTVV.

This clonotype has at least ten counts. The chain combines TRBV12-3 or TRBV12-4 with TRBJ2-2, with D perhaps matching TRBD1 (5 bases). The CDR3 is 14 amino acids. V was pared by 7 bases and J by 2 bases, with 11 bases between. CDR3 nucleotide sequence: TGTGCCAGCACAGGGCCCCCTAACACCGGGGAGCTGTTTTTT. Translation gives CASTGPPNTGELFF.

This clonotype was seen only a few times. The chain recombines TRBV7-6 with TRBJ2-7; D perhaps matches TRBD1 (5 bases). The V gene lost 0 bases and the J gene lost 0 bases, with 18 bases spanning the gap. Germline CDR1 and CDR2: SGHVS and FNYEAQ. The CDR3 length is 18 residues. The CDR3 nucleotides read TGTGCCAGCAGCTTAGCCCCAGGGTCCAATGGCGTCTCCTACGAGCAGTACTTC. Amino acid sequence: CASSLAPGSNGVSYEQYF.

The sample holds a few counts of this clonotype. The CDR3 DNA reads as TGTGCCAGCAGTTTATGGGGTGGCGGGGGGAGCTCCTACAATGAGCAGTTCTTC. Translated, it gives CASSLWGGGGSSYNEQFF. V gene TRBV27 combines with J gene TRBJ2-1, with TRBD2 matching over 8 bases. CDR1 is MNHEY and CDR2 is SMNVEV in the germline V gene (reference sequence). Trimming cost V 1 base and J 0 bases; bases outside gene matches: 8. The CDR3 totals 18 residues.

This clonotype was counted a few times. The V and J genes are TRBV2 and TRBJ2-5, with D possibly being TRBD2 (6 bases). Germline CDR1 is SNHLY and CDR2 is FYNNEI. Trimming removed 6 bases from V and 2 bases from J, with 10 bases in between. This CDR3 is built from 13 residues. The CDR3 region has the DNA TGTGCCAGCAGGACCGGGACTCAAGAGACCCAGTACTTC. Encoded protein: CASRTGTQETQYF. Variable domain in full (rest from reference TRBV2 and TRBJ2-5): EPEVTQTPSHQVTQMGQEVILRCVPISNHLYFYWYRQILGQKVEFLVSFYNNEISEKSEIFDDQFSVERPDGSNFTLKIRSTKLEDSAMYFCASRTGTQETQYFGPGTRLLVL.

This rearrangement joins TRBV2 to TRBJ2-1; TRBD2 matches at 8 bases. Germline V lookup: CDR1 SNHLY, CDR2 FYNNEI. V shed 2 bases and J 2 bases; nucleotides not matched to a gene: 2. CDR3 length: 15 amino acids. CDR3 region: CASSENSGTYNEQFF. For the CDR3, the DNA is TGTGCCAGCAGTGAAAATAGCGGGACCTACAATGAGCAGTTCTTC.

This clonotype was detected a few times. The CDR3 DNA sequence: TGCAGCGTTGCAACTGGGGGCACAGATACGCAGTATTTT. It yields the protein CSVATGGTDTQYF. The gene calls are TRBV29-1 and TRBJ2-3; no clear D gene. This CDR3 has 13 residues. The germline V and J ends were trimmed by 4 bases and 1 base, with 9 bases remaining between them. Germline-derived CDR1 and CDR2 are SQVTM and ANQGSEA.

This chain links TRBV6-5 with TRBJ2-1, with D perhaps assigned TRBD1 or TRBD2 (5 bases each). This CDR3 has 15 residues. Germline V CDR1 and CDR2: MNHEY, SVGAGI. V shed 0 bases and J shed 9 bases, with 15 bases lying between them. The CDR3 DNA sequence: TGTGCCAGCAGTTACTCGATTACCGGGGCTGGTGAGCAGTTCTTC. This sequence encodes CASSYSITGAGEQFF.

This rearrangement joins TRBV6-5 to TRBJ2-1, with D uncertain. The CDR3 has 13 amino acids. Germline lookup yields CDR1 MNHEY and CDR2 SVGAGI. The V end lost 3 bases, the J end lost 6 bases, and 9 bases lay between the germline ends. The CDR3 spells CASSYFYGNEQFF. The CDR3 DNA reads TGTGCCAGCAGTTATTTCTACGGCAATGAGCAGTTCTTC.

This clonotype was found a few times. V usage is TRBV10-2 and J usage is TRBJ2-1, with D perhaps TRBD2 (5 bases). Germline CDR1 is WSHSY and CDR2 is SAAADI. The V end was cut by 6 bases, the J end by 7 bases, with 16 bases between. This CDR3 has 14 residues. The CDR3 loop is CASRENPAANEQFF. Written as DNA, the CDR3 is TGCGCCAGCAGGGAGAACCCAGCGGCAAATGAGCAGTTCTTC.

This clonotype was found a few times. V usage is TRBV9 and J usage is TRBJ2-1; 7 bases match TRBD2. Germline assignment: CDR1 SGDLS and CDR2 YYNGEE. The CDR3 loop spans 15 amino acids. Unmatched junction bases numbered 10, after V lost 1 base and J lost 9 bases. CDR3 loop: CASSVSSRDYGEQFF. CDR3 nucleotides: TGTGCCAGCAGCGTATCATCGCGGGACTATGGTGAGCAGTTCTTC.

The chain employs TRBV4-2 and TRBJ2-3; unclear D gene. Looked up from germline, CDR1 is LGHNA and CDR2 is YNFKEQ. The CDR3 loop spans 15 amino acids. Trimming removed 0 bases from V and 6 bases from J, with 13 bases in between. DNA of the CDR3: TGTGCCAGCAGCCAAGATATGATACCGTCGGATACGCAGTATTTT. Translating gives CASSQDMIPSDTQYF.

The chain joins TRBV30 to TRBJ2-7, with D tentatively TRBD2 (5 bases). The V end was cut by 5 bases, the J end by 1 base, with 15 bases between. Germline-derived CDR1 and CDR2 are GTSNPN and SVGIG (reference sequence). This CDR3 has 14 amino acids. The CDR3 loop reads CAWGEWETSYEQYF. The CDR3 bases are TGTGCCTGGGGTGAATGGGAGACTTCCTACGAGCAGTACTTC. The full variable domain, with the rest looked up from reference TRBV30 and TRBJ2-7, is SQTIHQWPATLVQPVGSPLSLECTVEGTSNPNLYWYRQAAGRGLQLLFYSVGIGQISSEVPQNLSASRPQDRQFILSSKKLLLSDSGFYLCAWGEWETSYEQYFGPGTRLTVT.

This chain uses TRBV20-1 with TRBJ2-5; 7 nucleotides line up with TRBD2. After removal of 1 base from V and 9 bases from J, the junction contained 23 bases not matched to a gene. This CDR3 is built from 18 residues. Germline-derived CDR1 and CDR2 are DFQATT and SNEGSKA (reference sequence). The CDR3 nucleotides read TGCAGTGCTAGAGGTGTTCAGGGAATTAGCGGGCGAGGGGAGTCCCAGTACTTC. This sequence encodes CSARGVQGISGRGESQYF.

The chain uses TRBV7-2 and TRBJ1-5, with a tentative D call TRBD1 (5 bases). This CDR3 contains 15 residues. Germline assignment: CDR1 SGHTA and CDR2 FQGNSA. V was cut by 0 bases and J by 6 bases, with 12 bases left in between. The CDR3 is CASSLAGRAAQPQHF. CDR3 DNA sequence: TGTGCCAGCAGCTTAGCTGGCAGGGCCGCTCAGCCCCAGCATTTT.